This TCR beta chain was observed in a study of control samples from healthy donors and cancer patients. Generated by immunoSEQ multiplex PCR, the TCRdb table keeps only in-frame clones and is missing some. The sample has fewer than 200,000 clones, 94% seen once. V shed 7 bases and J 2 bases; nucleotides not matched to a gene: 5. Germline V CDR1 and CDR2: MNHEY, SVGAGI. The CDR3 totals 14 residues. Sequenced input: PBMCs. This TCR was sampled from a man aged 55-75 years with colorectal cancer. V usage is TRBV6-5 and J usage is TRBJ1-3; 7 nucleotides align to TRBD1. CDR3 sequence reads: CASTETGTGNTIYF. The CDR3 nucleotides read TGTGCCAGCACCGAGACAGGGACTGGAAACACCATATATTTT.